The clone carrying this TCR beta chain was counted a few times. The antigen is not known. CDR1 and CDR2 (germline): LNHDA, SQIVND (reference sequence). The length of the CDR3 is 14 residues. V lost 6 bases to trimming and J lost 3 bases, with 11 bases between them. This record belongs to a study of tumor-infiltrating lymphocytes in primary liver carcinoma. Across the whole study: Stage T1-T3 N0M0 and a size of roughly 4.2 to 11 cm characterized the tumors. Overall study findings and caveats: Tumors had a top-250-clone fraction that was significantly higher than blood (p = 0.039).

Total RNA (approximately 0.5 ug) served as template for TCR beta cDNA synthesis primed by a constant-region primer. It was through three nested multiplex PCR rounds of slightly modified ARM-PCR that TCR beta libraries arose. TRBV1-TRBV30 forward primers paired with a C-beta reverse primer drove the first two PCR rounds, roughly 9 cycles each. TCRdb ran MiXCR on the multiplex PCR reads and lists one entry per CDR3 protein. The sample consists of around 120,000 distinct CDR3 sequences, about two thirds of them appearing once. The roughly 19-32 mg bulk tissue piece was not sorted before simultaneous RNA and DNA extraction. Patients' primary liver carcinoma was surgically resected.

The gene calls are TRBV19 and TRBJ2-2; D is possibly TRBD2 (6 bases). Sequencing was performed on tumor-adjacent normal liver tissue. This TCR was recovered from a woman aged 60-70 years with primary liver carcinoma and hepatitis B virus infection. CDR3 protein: CASSGGEDTGELFF. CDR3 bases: TGTGCCAGTAGCGGAGGGGAGGACACCGGGGAGCTGTTTTTT.